What follows is one TCR beta chain and its context. The entry originates in a study of CD8 T cells in Susac syndrome. RNA, at about 0.45 to 1 ug, was reverse transcribed with random hexamers. TCRdb re-called the immunoSEQ multiplex PCR reads with MiXCR, one entry per CDR3 protein. Of about 140,000 distinct CDR3 sequences listed, around 93% are singletons. Per the germline V gene, CDR1 is SGHNT and CDR2 is YENEEA. Losses at the gene ends were 5 bases for V and 1 base for J; bases not matched to a gene: 7. The CDR3 spans 15 residues. Diagnostic criteria for definite or probable disease, in their recently defined form, were met by the patients with Susac syndrome.

The V and J genes are TRBV11-3 and TRBJ1-2; 7 positions agree with TRBD1. The receptor was isolated from a human donor with Susac syndrome. The source material was CD8+ T cells from PBMCs. The CDR3, as DNA: TGTGCCAGCAGCACCGACAGGGACCTTAACTATGGCTACACCTTC. It translates to CASSTDRDLNYGYTF. The whole variable domain, filled in from reference TRBV11-3 and TRBJ1-2, reads EAGVVQSPRYKIIEKKQPVAFWCNPISGHNTLYWYLQNLGQGPELLIRYENEEAVDDSQLPKDRFSAERLKGVDSTLKIQPAELGDSAVYLCASSTDRDLNYGYTFGSGTRLTVV.